This TCR beta chain is from a study of T cell responses to AZD1222 COVID-19 vaccine. Study-level points and caveats: There were mostly white British donors and more females than males, and clonal diversity was possibly underestimated. Within unmutated variant regions lay the reported targets of nearly half of spike-specific TCRs.

For this clone: Its antigen is still unknown.

The length of the CDR3 is 13 residues. V lost 6 bases, J lost 2 bases, and 11 bases lay in between. Germline-derived CDR1 and CDR2 are MDHEN and SYDVKM. Here immunoSEQ multiplex PCR was the method, and the copy in TCRdb shows in-frame clones only, minus some. The profile shows 25,000 to 35,000 clones, roughly 89% of them singletons. The chain carries TRBV28 and TRBJ2-7; D is undetermined. Source: peripheral blood, taken on day 0 of AZD1222 vaccination. The receptor was derived from an adult in good health. The CDR3 sequence: CASRPGSTYEQYF. CDR3 bases: TGTGCCAGCAGACCAGGATCCACCTACGAGCAGTACTTC. Using reference TRBV28 and TRBJ2-7 for the parts outside the CDR3, the full variable domain is DVKVTQSSRYLVKRTGEKVFLECVQDMDHENMFWYRQDPGLGLRLIYFSYDVKMKEKGDIPEGYSVSREKKERFSLILESASTNQTSMYLCASRPGSTYEQYFGPGTRLTVT.